The 28 T cell receptor beta chains below come from one sample, sequenced in a study of shared clonotypes between healthy human individuals. The table came from immunoSEQ multiplex PCR; TCRdb's copy has only in-frame clones and leaves some out. This repertoire shows some 2,000,000 clones, around 95% found once; its top ten account for 0.13%. The sample comprised naive CD4+ T cells sorted from blood. Stated subset: CD45RA+ positively selected. The receptor source for this set is a man aged 18 to 29 in good health.

The V and J genes are TRBV30 and TRBJ2-3; 7 nucleotides align to TRBD1. CDR3 length: 16 amino acids. CDR1 is GTSNPN and CDR2 is SVGIG in the germline V gene (reference sequence). After removal of 1 base from V and 1 base from J, the junction contained 8 bases not matched to a gene. Here the CDR3 DNA reads TGTGCCTGGAGTGGCACAGGGGCAGTTGGCACAGATACGCAGTATTTT. Translating it yields CAWSGTGAVGTDTQYF.

This clone was seen just once. This chain connects TRBV2 to TRBJ2-5; 10 bases line up with TRBD2. V gave up 7 bases and J gave up 10 bases; unmatched junction bases: 9. Per germline, CDR1 SNHLY and CDR2 FYNNEI. CDR3 length: 13 residues. The CDR3 loop reads CASTWASGGGQYF. In DNA, the CDR3 is TGTGCCAGCACTTGGGCTAGCGGGGGCGGCCAGTACTTC.

To note about this clone: Different DNA sequences within this sample yield the same CDR3. The rearrangement links TRBV7-2 to TRBJ1-2; 7 bases align to TRBD1. Germline-derived CDR1 and CDR2 are SGHTA and FQGNSA. V shed 4 bases, J shed 2 bases, and the junction held 4 bases outside the gene matches. This CDR3 spans 14 amino acids. CDR3 sequence: CASSSSTGNYGYTF. Written as DNA, the CDR3 is TGTGCCAGCAGCTCATCGACAGGGAACTATGGCTACACCTTC.

The chain joins TRBV29-1 to TRBJ1-1; perhaps TRBD1 as D (6 bases). The CDR3 extends over 13 amino acids. Per germline, CDR1 SQVTM and CDR2 ANQGSEA. V was trimmed by 6 bases and J by 4 bases, leaving 15 bases between them. The DNA for the CDR3 is TGCAGCGTACGAGGGGGAATTGGCACTGAAGCTTTCTTT. Its translation is CSVRGGIGTEAFF. Full variable domain (remainder filled in from reference TRBV29-1 and TRBJ1-1): SAVISQKPSRDICQRGTSLTIQCQVDSQVTMMFWYRQQPGQSLTLIATANQGSEATYESGFVIDKFPISRPNLTFSTLTVSNMSPEDSSIYLCSVRGGIGTEAFFGQGTRLTVV.

Only one count was recorded for this clone. The V gene is TRBV5-1, the J gene TRBJ2-2; D possibly corresponds to TRBD1 (6 bases). Deletions cut 4 bases from V and 6 bases from J, with 10 bases between. Per germline, CDR1 SGHRS and CDR2 YFSETQ. The CDR3 totals 13 residues. For the CDR3, the DNA is TGCGCCAGCAGCAACAGGGTGGCCGGGGAGCTGTTTTTT. This encodes CASSNRVAGELFF.

This rearrangement joins TRBV5-1 to TRBJ2-5; 11 bases agree with TRBD2. CDR3 size: 16 residues. Per germline, CDR1 SGHRS and CDR2 YFSETQ. V lost 4 bases to trimming and J lost 4 bases; unmatched junction nucleotides: 9. In DNA, the CDR3 is TGCGCCAGCAGCCAACAGGGACTAGCGGCAAGAGAGACCCAGTACTTC. Protein sequence: CASSQQGLAARETQYF.

The chain joins TRBV30 to TRBJ2-1; 9 bases match TRBD1. CDR3 length: 13 amino acids. Germline loops: CDR1 GTSNPN, CDR2 SVGIG (reference sequence). V was clipped by 6 bases and J by 4 bases; unmatched bases: 4. The CDR3 DNA sequence: TGTGCCTGCCGGACAGGGGCTTACAATGAGCAGTTCTTC. Its translation: CACRTGAYNEQFF.

The CDR3 DNA follows: TGTGCCAGCAGTGACGTCACAGGGGCTGTAGCCAAAAACATTCAGTACTTC. It is translated as CASSDVTGAVAKNIQYF. The rearrangement links TRBV6-1 to TRBJ2-4; 7 positions match TRBD1. Trimming at V came to 3 bases and at J to 0 bases, leaving 8 bases not matched to a gene. Germline V gene sequence: CDR1 MNHNS, CDR2 SASEGT. The CDR3 is 17 amino acids.

The chain carries TRBV27 and TRBJ2-1, with 12 bases aligning to TRBD1. The germline V gene encodes CDR1 MNHEY and CDR2 SMNVEV (reference sequence). The CDR3 totals 15 residues. With 3 bases clipped from V and 7 bases from J, the junction kept 4 bases outside the gene matches. The CDR3 spells CASSFRDRGRNEQFF. CDR3 bases: TGTGCCAGCAGTTTCCGGGACAGGGGGCGGAATGAGCAGTTCTTC.

The chain has TRBV9 and TRBJ2-3; D is possibly TRBD1 or TRBD2 (6 bases each). V gave up 4 bases and J gave up 0 bases, with 12 bases separating them. There are 15 residues in the CDR3. The V gene's germline CDR1 is SGDLS and CDR2 YYNGEE. The chain's CDR3 is CASSPTGASTDTQYF. The CDR3 coding sequence is TGTGCCAGCAGCCCCACGGGGGCTAGCACAGATACGCAGTATTTT.

Details on this clone: This sample also contains other DNA sequences that code for the same CDR3. This chain uses TRBV5-1 with TRBJ2-5; TRBD1 matches at 7 bases. V trimming: 2 bases; J trimming: 5 bases; junction bases outside the gene matches: 6. Germline-derived CDR1 and CDR2 are SGHRS and YFSETQ. There are 14 residues in the CDR3. This chain's CDR3 is CASSLEGGWETQYF. The DNA for the CDR3 is TGCGCCAGCAGCTTAGAAGGGGGCTGGGAGACCCAGTACTTC.

This clone was observed once. V gene TRBV7-2 combines with J gene TRBJ2-5; 14 nucleotides match TRBD2. The junction had 3 bases not matched to a gene; V was cut back by 5 bases and J by 4 bases. Per the germline V gene, CDR1 is SGHTA and CDR2 is FQGNSA. The length of the CDR3 is 15 residues. The CDR3 DNA follows: TGTGCCAGCAGCGGGACTAGCGGGAGTACAGAGACCCAGTACTTC. Amino acid sequence: CASSGTSGSTETQYF.

The chain is built from TRBV4-3 and TRBJ1-2; the match to TRBD1 covers 7 bases. The J segment lost 6 bases and the V segment lost 3 bases, leaving 1 base of the junction unmatched. CDR3 length equals 12 residues. Germline lookup yields CDR1 LGHNA and CDR2 YSLEER. The CDR3 DNA sequence: TGCGCCAGCAGCCAGACAGGGAATGGCTACACCTTC. The encoded protein is CASSQTGNGYTF.

V gene TRBV30 combines with J gene TRBJ1-1; D gene ambiguous. Germline V gives CDR1 GTSNPN, CDR2 SVGIG (reference sequence). This CDR3 comprises 13 residues. V dropped 0 bases and J dropped 4 bases, with 9 bases sitting between them. The CDR3 loop reads CAWSVSGLTEAFF. Written as DNA, the CDR3 is TGTGCCTGGAGTGTTTCTGGCCTCACTGAAGCTTTCTTT. The variable domain in full, completed from reference TRBV30 and TRBJ1-1, reads SQTIHQWPATLVQPVGSPLSLECTVEGTSNPNLYWYRQAAGRGLQLLFYSVGIGQISSEVPQNLSASRPQDRQFILSSKKLLLSDSGFYLCAWSVSGLTEAFFGQGTRLTVV.

This clone is a singleton in its sample. The chain carries TRBV2 and TRBJ1-6; a possible D gene is TRBD1 (6 bases). The CDR3 loop spans 14 amino acids. CDR1 and CDR2 (germline): SNHLY, FYNNEI. The V gene lost 2 bases and the J gene lost 10 bases, with 12 bases spanning the gap. This chain's CDR3 is CASSEQGRGSPLHF. The CDR3 coding sequence is TGTGCCAGCAGTGAACAGGGGCGAGGGTCACCCCTCCACTTT. Combining the CDR3 with reference TRBV2 and TRBJ1-6 gives the whole variable domain EPEVTQTPSHQVTQMGQEVILRCVPISNHLYFYWYRQILGQKVEFLVSFYNNEISEKSEIFDDQFSVERPDGSNFTLKIRSTKLEDSAMYFCASSEQGRGSPLHFGNGTRLTVT.

V gene TRBV7-6 combines with J gene TRBJ2-1; 11 bases map to TRBD2. V shed 5 bases, J shed 7 bases, and the junction held 10 bases outside the gene matches. Germline loops: CDR1 SGHVS, CDR2 FNYEAQ. This CDR3 has 16 amino acids. The CDR3 region has the DNA TGTGCCAGCAGCACGAGTAGCGGGAGGGGGAGGAATGAGCAGTTCTTC. Amino acid sequence: CASSTSSGRGRNEQFF.

The V gene is TRBV5-6, the J gene TRBJ2-3, with a possible D match to TRBD2 (7 bases). The CDR3 runs to 13 residues. The ends were cut back, 4 bases at V and 3 bases at J, with 9 bases in the middle. Looked up from germline, CDR1 is SGHDT and CDR2 is YYEEEE. CDR3 sequence: CASSEGGTDTQYF. The DNA of the CDR3 is TGTGCCAGCAGCGAGGGGGGGACAGATACGCAGTATTTT.

V gene TRBV9 combines with J gene TRBJ2-3; D remains ambiguous. Per the germline V gene, CDR1 is SGDLS and CDR2 is YYNGEE. Between the trimmed V and J ends, which lost 4 bases and 3 bases, there was a span of 9 bases. This CDR3 is 13 amino acids long. CDR3 DNA: TGTGCCAGCAGCTCAGACGGGACAGATACGCAGTATTTT. Translated: CASSSDGTDTQYF.

CDR3 sequence reads: CASSFQKRSPLHF. The CDR3, as DNA: TGTGCCAGCAGTTTTCAGAAACGTTCACCCCTCCACTTT. V is TRBV27 and J is TRBJ1-6; the D is unclear. The V end lost 3 bases, the J end lost 9 bases, and 9 bases lay between the germline ends. CDR3 length: 13 amino acids. The germline gives CDR1 MNHEY, CDR2 SMNVEV (reference sequence).

Worth noting for this clone: A much larger clone sits a single nucleotide away, making a read error possible. No conserved phenylalanine or tryptophan is present at the end of the CDR3, so a read error is the likely explanation. The genes are TRBV30 and TRBJ1-5; TRBD1 matches 7 bases. CDR3 length equals 15 residues. Germline-derived CDR1 and CDR2 are GTSNPN and SVGIG (reference sequence). The V and J ends lost 5 bases and 7 bases, in that order; junction bases with no gene match: 14. In DNA form, the CDR3 reads TGTGCCTGGCAAAAGGGGGCCCTGGTGGGACAGCCCCAGCATCTT. The encoded protein is CAWQKGALVGQPQHL.

V and J are TRBV6-1 and TRBJ1-1, with TRBD1 as a possible D gene (5 bases). V lost 2 bases to trimming and J lost 11 bases, with 15 bases between them. Germline CDR1 MNHNS, CDR2 SASEGT. The length of the CDR3 is 13 residues. In DNA form, the CDR3 reads TGTGCCAGCAGTGAAAAGGGCAGGGTTACTGCTTTCTTT. It specifies CASSEKGRVTAFF.

This clone was seen once. The V call is TRBV7-3, the J call TRBJ2-2; unclear D gene. Trimming pared 5 bases from V and 4 bases from J, leaving 26 bases between. This CDR3 is 19 amino acids long. CDR1 SGHTA and CDR2 FQGTGA come from the germline V gene. CDR3 in amino acids: CASSLPVGEGGPGTGELFF. Here the CDR3 DNA reads TGTGCCAGCAGCCTGCCCGTAGGAGAAGGTGGGCCGGGCACCGGGGAGCTGTTTTTT.

The count of this clone is one. This sequence joins TRBV5-5 and TRBJ1-3, with D unclear. The CDR3 consists of 15 residues. Germline V gene data show CDR1 as SGHKS and CDR2 as YYEKEE (reference sequence). The V and J ends lost 5 bases and 0 bases respectively, with 12 bases between them. CDR3 nucleotide sequence: TGTGCCAGCAGACTGGTCGGTAACTCTGGAAACACCATATATTTT. As protein: CASRLVGNSGNTIYF.

V gene TRBV6-5 combines with J gene TRBJ1-1; 7 bases fit TRBD1. Germline assignment: CDR1 MNHEY and CDR2 SVGAGI. After removal of 7 bases from V and 0 bases from J, the junction contained 5 bases not matched to a gene. The CDR3 runs to 14 residues. The CDR3 DNA reads as TGTGCCAGCATCAAGACAGGGATGAACACTGAAGCTTTCTTT. Protein: CASIKTGMNTEAFF.

The CDR3 spells CASSRSSIYEQYF. The CDR3 DNA reads as TGTGCCAGCTCGAGGTCCAGCATCTACGAGCAGTACTTC. This chain uses TRBV2 with TRBJ2-7; D gene ambiguous. This CDR3 contains 13 residues. The V end was cut by 8 bases, the J end by 3 bases, with 14 bases between. Germline V gene sequence: CDR1 SNHLY, CDR2 FYNNEI.

To note about this clone: At the DNA level, this CDR3 is encoded by other sequences in the same sample as well. The chain has TRBV4-1 and TRBJ2-2; TRBD1 agrees at 7 bases. V gave up 2 bases and J gave up 5 bases; unmatched junction bases: 5. This CDR3 has 15 residues. In germline, CDR1 is MGHRA, CDR2 YSYEKL. CDR3 amino acids: CASSQRQGGTGELFF. The CDR3 DNA reads TGCGCCAGCAGCCAAAGACAGGGCGGAACCGGGGAGCTGTTTTTT.

The V gene is TRBV25-1, the J gene TRBJ1-2; 7 bases align to TRBD1. The trim removed 4 bases at V and 0 bases at J, leaving 8 bases unmatched. This CDR3 spans 16 amino acids. Germline-derived CDR1 and CDR2 are MGHDK and SYGVNS. The CDR3 DNA reads TGTGCCAGCAGTGCCCGACAGGGATCAGCTAACTATGGCTACACCTTC. Residues: CASSARQGSANYGYTF.

The chain combines TRBV7-8 with TRBJ2-1; 8 bases match TRBD1. The germline V gene encodes CDR1 SGHVS and CDR2 FQNEAQ. The CDR3 consists of 15 residues. V lost 5 bases, J lost 2 bases, and 5 bases stayed unmatched. CDR3 protein: CASSPTGEAYNEQFF. The CDR3 nucleotides are TGTGCCAGCAGCCCGACAGGGGAAGCCTACAATGAGCAGTTCTTC.